The 23 T cell receptor beta chains below come from one sample, sequenced in a study of patients and donors after allogeneic stem cell transplantation (dated by TCRdb to 2019 to 2021). Library preparation employed RT-PCR. Sequencing instrument: NextSeq 550. Starting from the raw public reads, TCRdb applied fastp trimming at Q25, assembled clones with MiXCR and retained in-frame beta chains. For every CDR3 protein sequence, its rows merge into one entry that carries the most common genes and DNA. This sample is represented by about 960,000 distinct CDR3 sequences; around 17% of them were singletons. The ten largest clonotypes hold roughly 6.4% of the sample. Input material: blood, either unsorted or a sorted T cell fraction (not recorded which). The receptors here all came from a human donor who was either an allogeneic HSCT recipient or a stem cell or donor lymphocyte infusion donor (not recorded which). It is not recorded whose cells these are; they may come from a transplant donor.

This clonotype has more than one count but fewer than ten. The CDR3 DNA reads as TGTGCCAGCAGCATCGATATCCTAATTGGCACAGATACGCAGTATTTT. Encoded protein: CASSIDILIGTDTQYF. This chain connects TRBV7-2 to TRBJ2-3; D is undetermined. Trimming pared 5 bases from V and 1 base from J, leaving 16 bases between. Germline values: CDR1 SGHTA, CDR2 FQGNSA. CDR3 size: 16 residues.

The table lists this clonotype with many counts. The chain carries TRBV7-2 and TRBJ1-6; D is undetermined. The CDR3 is 14 amino acids. Germline CDR1 reads SGHTA; CDR2 reads FQGNSA. The V end lost 1 base, the J end lost 6 bases, and 7 bases lay between the germline ends. The CDR3 region is CASSLDGLNSPLHF. The CDR3 DNA reads TGTGCCAGCAGCTTAGACGGGCTTAATTCACCCCTCCACTTT.

This chain joins TRBV2 and TRBJ2-3; a weak D match, TRBD2 (6 bases). V lost 5 bases to trimming and J lost 2 bases, with 11 bases between them. Germline CDR1 SNHLY, CDR2 FYNNEI. The CDR3 is 14 residues long. The CDR3 reads CASSPSAPTDTQYF. As DNA, the CDR3 is TGTGCCAGCAGTCCTAGCGCACCCACAGATACGCAGTATTTT.

The rearrangement joins TRBV11-3 to TRBJ2-1; the D gene is possibly TRBD1 (6 bases). The CDR3 consists of 15 residues. Trimming left V 5 bases short and J 2 bases short, with 13 bases between. CDR1 is SGHNT and CDR2 is YENEEA in the germline V gene. CDR3 loop: CASSIPRGTYNEQFF. The CDR3 DNA follows: TGTGCCAGCAGCATACCCAGGGGAACCTACAATGAGCAGTTCTTC.

This sequence joins TRBV11-2 and TRBJ2-4; 15 bases are shared with TRBD2. Per the germline V gene, CDR1 is SGHAT and CDR2 is FQNNGV. The CDR3 contains 18 residues. V gave up 5 bases and J gave up 1 base; unmatched junction bases: 6. CDR3 loop: CASSLLGTSGGAKNIQYF. In nucleotides, the CDR3 is TGTGCCAGCAGCCTGCTCGGGACTAGCGGGGGGGCCAAAAACATTCAGTACTTC.

This rearrangement joins TRBV30 to TRBJ1-5; D uncertain. The CDR3 loop spans 13 amino acids. Germline lookup yields CDR1 GTSNPN and CDR2 SVGIG (reference sequence). V gave up 5 bases and J gave up 1 base, with 9 bases separating them. The CDR3 loop is CAWAPLSNQPQHF. CDR3 nucleotide sequence: TGTGCCTGGGCTCCCCTGAGCAATCAGCCCCAGCATTTT.

This clonotype was counted a few times. V usage is TRBV7-8 and J usage is TRBJ1-2; TRBD1 is a possible D gene (5 bases). V lost 2 bases and J 1 base, leaving 11 bases between the germline ends. CDR3 size: 15 residues. Germline values: CDR1 SGHVS, CDR2 FQNEAQ. CDR3 bases: TGTGCCAGCAGCTTACGGGACCGATTTAACTATGGCTACACCTTC. It specifies CASSLRDRFNYGYTF.

This clonotype appeared a few times. This rearrangement joins TRBV4-3 to TRBJ2-7; D remains ambiguous. The germline gives CDR1 LGHNA, CDR2 YSLEER. The V end lost 0 bases, the J end lost 2 bases, and 5 bases lay between the germline ends. The CDR3 totals 13 residues. CDR3 sequence: CASSQERPYEQYF. The CDR3 DNA sequence: TGCGCCAGCAGCCAAGAGCGACCCTACGAGCAGTACTTC.

This clonotype was observed a few times. The chain is built from TRBV4-2 and TRBJ2-7; perhaps TRBD2 as D (6 bases). Germline values: CDR1 LGHNA, CDR2 YNFKEQ. Trimming left V 1 base short and J 1 base short, with 11 bases between. The CDR3 has 15 residues. CDR3 DNA: TGTGCCAGCAGCCAAGCGGGGGTGGAGTCCTACGAGCAGTACTTC. Its translation: CASSQAGVESYEQYF.

V is TRBV4-1 and J is TRBJ2-7; D perhaps matches TRBD2 (6 bases). The length of the CDR3 is 15 residues. The germline V gene encodes CDR1 MGHRA and CDR2 YSYEKL. The V end was cut by 1 base, the J end by 3 bases, with 13 bases between. The CDR3 region has the DNA TGCGCCAGCAGCCAAGGATGGGCCGGGGGCTACGAGCAGTACTTC. Protein sequence: CASSQGWAGGYEQYF.

V and J are TRBV29-1 and TRBJ2-1; 9 positions agree with TRBD2. Germline lookup yields CDR1 SQVTM and CDR2 ANQGSEA. Losses at the gene ends were 1 base for V and 0 bases for J; bases not matched to a gene: 1. CDR3 length equals 15 residues. In DNA, the CDR3 is TGCAGCGTTGAAGCTAGCGGGACCTCCTACAATGAGCAGTTCTTC. It yields the protein CSVEASGTSYNEQFF.

CDR3 in amino acids: CSARGSGHLYEQYF. Written as DNA, the CDR3 is TGCAGTGCTAGAGGCTCGGGACACCTCTACGAGCAGTACTTC. This sequence joins TRBV20-1 and TRBJ2-7; tentative D call: TRBD1 (6 bases). The germline V gene has CDR1 DFQATT and CDR2 SNEGSKA (reference sequence). V was shortened by 1 base and J by 3 bases, with 13 bases between the two germline ends. The CDR3 sequence is 14 residues long.

This clonotype came up a few times. The genes are TRBV7-8 and TRBJ2-5, with TRBD2 identical over 9 bases. The CDR3 extends over 15 amino acids. The germline gives CDR1 SGHVS, CDR2 FQNEAQ. V lost 2 bases and J lost 4; bases outside the gene matches: 5. The CDR3 region is CASSLPSGIGETQYF. DNA for the CDR3: TGTGCCAGCAGCTTACCTAGCGGGATCGGAGAGACCCAGTACTTC.

The V gene is TRBV15, the J gene TRBJ1-5; tentative D call: TRBD1 (6 bases). The CDR3 covers 14 residues. Germline V gene lookup returns CDR1 LNHNV and CDR2 YYDKDF (reference sequence). The V gene lost 4 bases and the J gene lost 2 bases, with 9 bases spanning the gap. The CDR3 sequence is CATSTSGGNQPQHF. The CDR3 DNA reads TGTGCCACCAGCACATCAGGGGGCAATCAGCCCCAGCATTTT. Together with reference TRBV15 and TRBJ1-5, the CDR3 gives the full variable domain: DAMVIQNPRYQVTQFGKPVTLSCSQTLNHNVMYWYQQKSSQAPKLLFHYYDKDFNNEADTPDNFQSRRPNTSFCFLDIRSPGLGDTAMYLCATSTSGGNQPQHFGDGTRLSIL.

This clonotype was counted many times. This chain uses TRBV12-3 or TRBV12-4 with TRBJ2-1; 8 bases line up with TRBD2. J was trimmed by 12 bases and V by 6 bases; bases with no gene match: 4. The CDR3 loop spans 11 amino acids. The CDR3 region is CASRSGRVQFF. For the CDR3, the DNA is TGTGCCAGCAGATCCGGGAGGGTGCAGTTCTTC.

There are a few counts of this clonotype. This sequence joins TRBV3-1 and TRBJ1-1; TRBD1 agrees at 7 bases. The CDR3 covers 12 residues. Trimming cost V 5 bases and J 7 bases; bases outside gene matches: 4. Germline V CDR1 and CDR2: LGHDT, YNNKEL (reference sequence). DNA of the CDR3: TGTGCCAGCAGCTTCCGGGACAGTGAAGCTTTCTTT. Protein sequence: CASSFRDSEAFF.

The chain uses TRBV27 and TRBJ2-7; a possible D gene is TRBD1 (6 bases). The CDR3 contains 14 residues. CDR1 and CDR2 from the germline V gene are MNHEY and SMNVEV (reference sequence). V was pared by 6 bases and J by 4 bases, with 16 bases between. The CDR3 bases are TGTGCCAGCAGCCTAACAGGGAAATATTACGAGCAGTACTTC. It yields the protein CASSLTGKYYEQYF.

Regarding this clonotype: Given a much more abundant clone one base away, this may be a read error. The rearrangement uses TRBV4-2 and TRBJ2-7, with 8 bases fitting TRBD2. Trimming at V came to 4 bases and at J to 2 bases, leaving 7 bases not matched to a gene. Germline V gives CDR1 LGHNA, CDR2 YNFKEQ. The CDR3 totals 15 residues. The DNA for the CDR3 is TGTGCCAGCAGCCCGGCACTAGCGGTAACCTACGAGCAGTACTTC. Its translation: CASSPALAVTYEQYF.

V is TRBV15 and J is TRBJ2-7; perhaps D is TRBD1 or TRBD2 (5 bases each). V gave up 1 base and J gave up 2 bases, with 12 bases separating them. CDR1 is LNHNV and CDR2 is YYDKDF in the germline V gene (reference sequence). This CDR3 region has 15 residues. CDR3 protein: CATSRVGTAAYEQYF. DNA for the CDR3: TGTGCCACCAGCAGAGTCGGGACGGCGGCCTACGAGCAGTACTTC.

The V and J genes are TRBV4-1 and TRBJ1-2; D call uncertain. V gave up 1 base and J gave up 4 bases, with 10 bases separating them. This CDR3 spans 14 amino acids. CDR1 and CDR2 (germline): MGHRA, YSYEKL. This CDR3 reads CASSQGEGLYGYTF. Here the CDR3 DNA reads TGCGCCAGCAGCCAAGGGGAAGGGCTCTATGGCTACACCTTC.

The chain is built from TRBV20-1 and TRBJ2-2; no clear D gene. Germline loops: CDR1 DFQATT, CDR2 SNEGSKA (reference sequence). The CDR3 has 13 residues. The V end lost 3 bases, the J end lost 6 bases, and 11 bases lay between the germline ends. The CDR3 sequence: CSASPNSAGELFF. CDR3 coding DNA: TGCAGTGCTAGCCCGAATTCGGCCGGGGAGCTGTTTTTT.

At least ten counts were recorded for this clonotype. The gene calls are TRBV29-1 and TRBJ1-2; 7 bases line up with TRBD1. Germline loops: CDR1 SQVTM, CDR2 ANQGSEA. The CDR3 is made up of 13 amino acids. J lost 2 bases, V lost 6 bases, and 6 bases had no gene match. The CDR3 loop is CSVVTGRNYGYTF. The CDR3 DNA sequence: TGCAGCGTCGTGACAGGGAGGAACTATGGCTACACCTTC.

The DNA of the CDR3 is TGTGCCAGCACGACTGGGGCAGCTAACTATGGCTACACCTTC. Translation gives CASTTGAANYGYTF. The J gene is TRBJ1-2, the V gene TRBV25-1; D possibly corresponds to TRBD1 (5 bases). This CDR3 contains 14 residues. V dropped 7 bases and J dropped 0 bases, with 12 bases sitting between them. Germline V gene sequence: CDR1 MGHDK, CDR2 SYGVNS.